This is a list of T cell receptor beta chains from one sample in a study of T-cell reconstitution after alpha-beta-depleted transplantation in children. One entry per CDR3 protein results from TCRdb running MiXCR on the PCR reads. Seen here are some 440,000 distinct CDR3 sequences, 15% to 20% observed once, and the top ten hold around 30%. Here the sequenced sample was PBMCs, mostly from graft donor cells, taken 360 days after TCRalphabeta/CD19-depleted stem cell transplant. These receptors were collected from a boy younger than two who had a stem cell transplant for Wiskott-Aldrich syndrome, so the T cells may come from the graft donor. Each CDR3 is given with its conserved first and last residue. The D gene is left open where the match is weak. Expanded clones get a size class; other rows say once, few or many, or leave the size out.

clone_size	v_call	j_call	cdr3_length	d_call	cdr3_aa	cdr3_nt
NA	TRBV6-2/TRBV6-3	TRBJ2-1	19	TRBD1	CASSHRDSLSFLWVYEQFF	TGTGCCAGCAGTCACAGGGACAGCCTCTCATTCCTCTGGGTTTATGAGCAGTTCTTC
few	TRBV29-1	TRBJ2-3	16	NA	CSVEGGRGVHTDTQYF	TGCAGCGTTGAAGGGGGGAGAGGGGTCCACACAGATACGCAGTATTTT
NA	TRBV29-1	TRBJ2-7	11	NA	CSVGRDYEQYF	TGCAGCGTTGGAAGAGATTACGAGCAGTACTTC
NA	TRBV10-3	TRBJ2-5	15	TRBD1	CAISDGGQVQETQYF	TGTGCCATCAGTGATGGTGGACAGGTCCAAGAGACCCAGTACTTC
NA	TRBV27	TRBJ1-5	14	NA	CASSLRSPDQPQHF	TGTGCCAGCAGTTTACGTTCTCCCGATCAGCCCCAGCATTTT
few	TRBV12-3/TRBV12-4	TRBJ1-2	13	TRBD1	CASSFDRGLGYTF	TGTGCCAGCAGTTTTGACAGGGGGCTTGGCTACACCTTC
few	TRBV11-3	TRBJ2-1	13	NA	CASSLNFGNEQFF	TGTGCCAGCAGCTTAAACTTCGGCAATGAGCAGTTCTTC
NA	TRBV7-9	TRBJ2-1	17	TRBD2	CASSLSGREGLYNEQFF	TGTGCCAGCAGCTTATCCGGGCGGGAGGGCCTTTACAATGAGCAGTTCTTC
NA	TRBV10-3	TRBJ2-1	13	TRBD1	CAISGTGTNEQFF	TGTGCCATCAGTGGGACAGGGACGAATGAGCAGTTCTTC
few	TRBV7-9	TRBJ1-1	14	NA	CASSIRGVNTEAFF	TGTGCCAGCAGCATTAGGGGAGTGAACACTGAAGCTTTCTTT
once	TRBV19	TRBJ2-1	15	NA	CASSIRSSSYNEQFF	TGTGCCAGTAGTATAAGGTCTAGCAGCTACAATGAGCAGTTCTTC
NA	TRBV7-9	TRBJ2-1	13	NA	CASSLAAPNEQFF	TGTGCCAGCAGCTTAGCGGCCCCGAATGAGCAGTTCTTC
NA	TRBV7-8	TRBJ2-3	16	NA	CASSFFDTDGADTQYF	TGTGCCAGCAGCTTTTTCGACACCGATGGAGCAGATACGCAGTATTTT
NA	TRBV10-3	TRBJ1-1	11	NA	CATRAGYEAFF	TGTGCCACCCGGGCGGGTTATGAAGCTTTCTTT
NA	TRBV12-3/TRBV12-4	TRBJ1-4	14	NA	CASSLGTEEEKLFF	TGTGCCAGCAGTTTAGGGACAGAGGAAGAAAAACTGTTTTTT
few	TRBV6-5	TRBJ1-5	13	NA	CASGDRDYQPQHF	TGTGCCAGCGGCGACAGAGATTATCAGCCCCAGCATTTT
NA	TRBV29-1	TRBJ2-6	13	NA	CSVGSTGANVLTF	TGCAGCGTTGGCAGTACTGGGGCCAACGTCCTGACTTTC
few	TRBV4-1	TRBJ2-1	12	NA	CASSQASNEQFF	TGCGCCAGCAGCCAAGCCTCCAATGAGCAGTTCTTC